This TCR beta chain was identified during a study of T cell repertoires in cytomegalovirus infection. Study background: Recently identified HLA-C-restricted CMV epitopes were used, and well-studied HLA-B-restricted CMV epitopes were used as well.

Ten or more counts support this clonotype. Antigen: not known. General study points: The cumulative frequency of public TCR beta families identified carriers of CMV plus the relevant HLA.

The CDR3 is 14 amino acids. Trimming removed 3 bases at V and 7 bases at J, with 12 bases between. Germline V lookup: CDR1 SGHTA, CDR2 FQGNSA. TCRdb passed the reads through MiXCR, listing each CDR3 protein once. The table lists roughly 350,000 distinct CDR3 sequences, about 35% of them singletons. This clonotype was sampled from a human donor in good health (CMV status not recorded). Some clones in this sample may be carry-over from other donors' samples. The sample here was cultured PBMCs, taken from culture after CMV antigen stimulation. This rearrangement joins TRBV7-2 to TRBJ1-4; TRBD1 might be the D (6 bases). The CDR3 coding sequence is TGTGCCAGCAGCTTTCAGGGGAGTGGTGAAAAACTGTTTTTT. Its protein product is CASSFQGSGEKLFF.